This TCR beta chain came from a study of cytomegalovirus exposure and HLA in healthy donors. Findings and limits, study-wide: Within a later analysis, the majority of CMV-associated TCR beta chains appeared HLA-restricted.

It was with 60 Vbeta and 13 Jbeta primers that the PCR ran. Assay used: immunoSEQ multiplex PCR; TCRdb lists only in-frame clones, some missing. Seen here are tens of thousands of clones, less than 80% observed once, and the top ten hold around 1.5%. To note about this clone: Its antigen remains unknown.

CDR3 size: 12 residues. Between the trimmed V and J ends, which lost 3 bases and 2 bases, there was a span of 4 bases. Germline CDR1 MDHEN, CDR2 SYDVKM. Sequencing used PBMCs. The V and J genes are TRBV28 and TRBJ1-2; D gene uncertain. This receptor was taken from a male donor in good health and CMV-seronegative. CDR3 sequence: CASSFRNYGYTF. As DNA, the CDR3 is TGTGCCAGCAGTTTCAGAAACTATGGCTACACCTTC.